This T cell receptor (beta chain) appears in the sequencing data of a study of T cells in Graves' hyperthyroidism and ophthalmopathy. Study at large: Pretreatment peripheral blood was obtained at initial diagnosis.

This clonotype was observed at least ten times. The CDR3 is 15 residues long. The junction had 10 bases not matched to a gene; V was cut back by 4 bases and J by 5 bases. Germline CDR1 reads SGHRS; CDR2 reads YFSETQ. The PBMCs were taken from 10 ml of fresh peripheral blood. What was amplified from RNA transcripts were TCR beta CDR3 regions. First-round RT-PCR targeting the TCR CDR3 was performed with the HTBI primer set. TCRdb redid the calling of the multiplex PCR reads with MiXCR, one entry per CDR3 protein. The sample lists roughly 250,000 distinct CDR3 sequences, 16% occurring once. J is TRBJ2-7 and V is TRBV5-1, with TRBD1 matching 9 bases. This receptor was obtained from a woman under 30 with Graves' ophthalmopathy. The sequencing input was blood. Here the CDR3 reads CASSPPSTGGHEQYF. CDR3 nucleotide sequence: TGCGCCAGCAGCCCCCCATCGACAGGGGGGCACGAGCAGTACTTC.